A single sample gave rise to the 28 T cell receptor beta chains below, sequenced in a study of technical replicates of blood from several donors (dated by TCRdb to between 2016 and 2019). The library was made by the immunoSEQ multiplex PCR assay. TCRdb provides this immuneACCESS table in a form limited to in-frame rearrangements. Some clones are lacking; in checked studies, under half of them reflect an unresolved V gene, and why the rest are absent is not known. Within this sample are about 79,000 clones, with more than 85% of them counted one time only. The ten largest clones take up about 0.38% of the sample. Sequencing was carried out using T cells isolated from PBMCs. The receptors here all came from a human donor in good health. Some clones in this sample may be carry-over from other donors' samples.

The CDR3 spells CASSSLAGVSDTQYF. CDR3 nucleotide sequence: TGCGCCAGCAGCTCATTAGCGGGAGTTTCAGATACGCAGTATTTT. The chain employs TRBV5-1 and TRBJ2-3; TRBD2 matches 9 bases. The CDR3 runs 15 residues. Looked up from germline, CDR1 is SGHRS and CDR2 is YFSETQ. The V segment lost 3 bases and the J segment 4 bases; nucleotides outside the gene matches: 6.

The rearrangement uses TRBV4-1 and TRBJ2-5; 12 bases align to TRBD2. The CDR3 runs 18 residues. Germline CDR1 and CDR2: MGHRA and YSYEKL. J was trimmed by 1 base and V by 1 base; bases with no gene match: 7. The CDR3 DNA is TGCGCCAGCAGCCAAGTCCCGGGACTAGCGGGCCGCCAAGAGACCCAGTACTTC. Its protein product is CASSQVPGLAGRQETQYF.

The rearrangement uses TRBV5-4 and TRBJ2-3; D might be TRBD1 (6 bases). This CDR3 has 15 residues. Trimming cost V 2 bases and J 1 base, with 11 bases left between them. Germline V gives CDR1 SGHNT, CDR2 YYREEE (reference sequence). DNA for the CDR3: TGTGCCAGCAGCTTTAACAGGGAAGGCACAGATACGCAGTATTTT. It encodes CASSFNREGTDTQYF.

This sequence joins TRBV19 and TRBJ1-2; D might be TRBD1 (5 bases). V lost 1 base to trimming and J lost 8 bases, with 11 bases between them. This CDR3 is 13 amino acids long. CDR1 is LNHDA, CDR2 SQIVND, per germline (reference sequence). In DNA form, the CDR3 reads TGTGCCAGTAGTATAGGTCAGGGTCGGGGCTACACCTTC. This codes for CASSIGQGRGYTF.

The chain couples TRBV19 to TRBJ1-1; tentatively, D is TRBD1 (6 bases). Trimming stripped 3 bases from V and 8 bases from J, with 13 bases between. The CDR3 is 13 residues long. Germline values: CDR1 LNHDA, CDR2 SQIVND (reference sequence). CDR3 region: CASSIGPDREAFF. CDR3 bases: TGTGCCAGTAGTATTGGTCCTGACAGGGAAGCTTTCTTT.

The chain links TRBV6-1 to TRBJ1-3; no firm D call. This CDR3 region has 15 residues. V was shortened by 6 bases and J by 1 base, with 13 bases between the two germline ends. Germline CDR1 reads MNHNS; CDR2 reads SASEGT. CDR3 sequence (DNA): TGTGCCAGCAGAACGGGGTCCCTTTCTGGAAACACCATATATTTT. This codes for CASRTGSLSGNTIYF.

This clone was seen only once. The chain carries TRBV7-9 and TRBJ2-6; D ambiguous. In germline, CDR1 is SEHNR, CDR2 FQNEAQ (reference sequence). Trimming removed 1 base at V and 0 bases at J, with 13 bases between. CDR3 length: 18 amino acids. Here the CDR3 DNA reads TGTGCCAGCAGCTTAGTGTCTTGGGCAGGCTCTGGGGCCAACGTCCTGACTTTC. Translating it yields CASSLVSWAGSGANVLTF.

The chain links TRBV28 to TRBJ1-3; maybe TRBD1 (5 bases). The CDR3 covers 14 residues. V was shortened by 8 bases and J by 4 bases, with 15 bases between the two germline ends. Germline lookup yields CDR1 MDHEN and CDR2 SYDVKM. CDR3 amino acids: CASRLGARGNTIYF. The DNA of the CDR3 is TGTGCCAGCCGCCTAGGGGCGCGGGGAAACACCATATATTTT.

V and J are TRBV9 and TRBJ2-5; 10 positions agree with TRBD2. J lost 4 bases, V lost 4 bases, and 4 bases had no gene match. This CDR3 has 14 residues. Per the germline V gene, CDR1 is SGDLS and CDR2 is YYNGEE. DNA for the CDR3: TGTGCCAGCAGCCGTAGCGGGAGGCTAGAGACCCAGTACTTC. As protein: CASSRSGRLETQYF.

The chain couples TRBV29-1 to TRBJ1-5; D is unclear. This CDR3 spans 12 amino acids. CDR1 SQVTM and CDR2 ANQGSEA come from the germline V gene. V dropped 6 bases and J dropped 11 bases, with 17 bases sitting between them. The CDR3 loop reads CSVSETGESQHF. The CDR3 region has the DNA TGCAGCGTGAGCGAGACGGGTGAGTCCCAGCATTTT.

V and J are TRBV5-1 and TRBJ2-6, with D hard to call. The CDR3 runs 16 residues. Germline V gene data show CDR1 as SGHRS and CDR2 as YFSETQ. Trimming took off 2 bases at V and 2 bases at J, with 11 bases between the two ends. The CDR3 nucleotides are TGCGCCAGCAGCTTAGAGACTGCTGCTGGGGCCAACGTCCTGACTTTC. Its protein is CASSLETAAGANVLTF.

This clone was seen once. The DNA of the CDR3 is TGCGCCAGCAGCCGCGCGCTCTCGCGGGAGGTCGACAATGAGCAGTTCTTC. Translated: CASSRALSREVDNEQFF. This chain uses TRBV4-1 with TRBJ2-1; TRBD2 matches 8 bases. The germline CDR1 and CDR2 sequences are MGHRA and YSYEKL. This CDR3 comprises 17 residues. With V trimmed by 4 bases and J by 5 bases, 13 bases remained unmatched.

The rearrangement links TRBV28 to TRBJ1-5; D not certain. Germline CDR1 is MDHEN and CDR2 is SYDVKM. Trimming cost V 2 bases and J 3 bases, with 14 bases left between them. The CDR3 length is 16 residues. This CDR3 reads CASSLMQNLYNQPQHF. As DNA, the CDR3 is TGTGCCAGCAGTTTAATGCAGAACCTTTACAATCAGCCCCAGCATTTT.

This clone was seen only once. V is TRBV2 and J is TRBJ2-5; TRBD1 is a possible D gene (5 bases). V was cut by 4 bases and J by 1 base, with 7 bases left in between. There are 13 residues in the CDR3. The germline V gene has CDR1 SNHLY and CDR2 FYNNEI. The DNA of the CDR3 is TGTGCCAGCAGTGGGACACGCCAAGAGACCCAGTACTTC. Amino acids: CASSGTRQETQYF.

CDR3 in DNA: TGTGCCAGCAGCGATAGGGAGCGGAGCACAGATACGCAGTATTTT. Its protein is CASSDRERSTDTQYF. The chain has TRBV11-2 and TRBJ2-3; TRBD2 might be the D (5 bases). CDR1 SGHAT and CDR2 FQNNGV come from the germline V gene. The ends were cut back, 5 bases at V and 0 bases at J, with 12 bases in the middle. This CDR3 region has 15 residues. Using reference TRBV11-2 and TRBJ2-3 for the parts outside the CDR3, the full variable domain is EAGVAQSPRYKIIEKRQSVAFWCNPISGHATLYWYQQILGQGPKLLIQFQNNGVVDDSQLPKDRFSAERLKGVDSTLKIQPAKLEDSAVYLCASSDRERSTDTQYFGPGTRLTVL.

This sequence joins TRBV5-1 and TRBJ2-2, with TRBD1 identical over 7 bases. The V gene's germline CDR1 is SGHRS and CDR2 YFSETQ. Losses at the gene ends were 4 bases for V and 3 bases for J; bases not matched to a gene: 3. The length of the CDR3 is 14 residues. The CDR3 DNA is TGCGCCAGCAGCAGGCAGGGGGACACCGGGGAGCTGTTTTTT. Its protein is CASSRQGDTGELFF.

The rearrangement uses TRBV6-1 and TRBJ1-5, with TRBD1 matching over 9 bases. Germline-derived CDR1 and CDR2 are MNHNS and SASEGT. The length of the CDR3 is 14 residues. With V trimmed by 6 bases and J by 4 bases, 4 bases remained unmatched. The CDR3 region has the DNA TGTGCCAGCAGACCCGGGACAGGGAATCAGCCCCAGCATTTT. This gives the protein CASRPGTGNQPQHF.

This sequence joins TRBV27 and TRBJ2-1; D is unclear. The CDR3 has 15 residues. Germline lookup yields CDR1 MNHEY and CDR2 SMNVEV (reference sequence). Trimming stripped 4 bases from V and 4 bases from J, with 14 bases between. The CDR3: CASSSPTRSYNEQFF. DNA for the CDR3: TGTGCCAGCAGTTCCCCGACTCGGTCGTACAATGAGCAGTTCTTC.

V and J are TRBV6-5 and TRBJ2-1; 16 nucleotides agree with TRBD2. Trimming removed 5 bases from V and 10 bases from J; junction bases left unmatched: 5. Germline CDR1 and CDR2: MNHEY and SVGAGI. This CDR3 spans 15 amino acids. The CDR3 bases are TGTGCCAGCAGTATTGGGACTAGCGGGAGGGGGGAGCAGTTCTTC. Its translation: CASSIGTSGRGEQFF.

The chain has TRBV7-9 and TRBJ1-4; no clear D. This CDR3 spans 12 amino acids. Germline CDR1 reads SEHNR; CDR2 reads FQNEAQ (reference sequence). V lost 1 base and J lost 7, with 4 bases in between. The CDR3 DNA reads TGTGCCAGCAGCTTAGACATTGAAAAACTGTTTTTT. This codes for CASSLDIEKLFF.

V and J are TRBV7-3 and TRBJ2-1; TRBD2 aligns across 9 bases. CDR3 size: 15 residues. With 2 bases clipped from V and 4 bases from J, the junction kept 3 bases outside the gene matches. CDR1 is SGHTA and CDR2 is FQGTGA in the germline V gene. CDR3 coding DNA: TGTGCCAGCAGCTTATCTAGCGGGAAATACAATGAGCAGTTCTTC. Residues: CASSLSSGKYNEQFF.

The chain recombines TRBV7-3 with TRBJ2-1, with D maybe TRBD2 (6 bases). Germline CDR1 SGHTA, CDR2 FQGTGA. Trimming cost V 3 bases and J 2 bases, with 14 bases left between them. There are 16 residues in the CDR3. The DNA of the CDR3 is TGTGCCAGCAGCTTGGAGGGGCTAAGCACCTACAATGAGCAGTTCTTC. It is translated as CASSLEGLSTYNEQFF.

The chain has TRBV7-9 and TRBJ2-1; unclear D gene. The V and J ends lost 6 bases and 10 bases respectively, with 10 bases between them. Germline-derived CDR1 and CDR2 are SEHNR and FQNEAQ (reference sequence). This CDR3 is built from 11 residues. CDR3 loop: CASSWQPEQFF. For the CDR3, the DNA is TGTGCCAGCAGTTGGCAACCCGAGCAGTTCTTC.

This clone was picked up one time. The chain carries TRBV4-1 and TRBJ2-7; D gene unclear. Germline V gives CDR1 MGHRA, CDR2 YSYEKL. Trimming cost V 3 bases and J 2 bases, with 11 bases left between them. The CDR3 covers 14 residues. The CDR3 DNA follows: TGCGCCAGCAGCCAGGTGGAGTCAGCCTACGAGCAGTACTTC. It specifies CASSQVESAYEQYF.

This clone is a singleton in its sample. V usage is TRBV21-1 and J usage is TRBJ2-7; the table assigns TRBD2, which was not confirmed against the DNA. TRBV21-1 is a known pseudogene. CDR3 length: 16 residues. The CDR3, as DNA: TGTGCCAGCAGCAAAGGCGGGGGATGTCGATCCTACGAGCAGTACTTC. This sequence encodes CASSKGGGCRSYEQYF.

The chain has TRBV6-7 and TRBJ2-7, with D hard to call. TRBV6-7 is flagged as an ORF with uncertain function. CDR3 size: 15 residues. Between the trimmed V and J ends, which lost 2 bases and 1 base, there was a span of 12 bases. This chain's CDR3 is CASSYPVASSYEQYF. CDR3 coding DNA: TGTGCCAGCAGTTACCCCGTAGCTTCTTCCTACGAGCAGTACTTC.

This clone was seen just once. The chain is built from TRBV19 and TRBJ2-3; 7 nucleotides line up with TRBD2. After removal of 4 bases from V and 3 bases from J, the junction contained 7 bases not matched to a gene. CDR3 length equals 15 residues. Germline CDR1 and CDR2: LNHDA and SQIVND (reference sequence). The CDR3 loop is CASSTGGSVTDTQYF. The CDR3 bases are TGTGCCAGTAGTACGGGCGGGAGTGTAACAGATACGCAGTATTTT.

CDR3 protein: CAWNAGTMKNEQYF. Written as DNA, the CDR3 is TGTGCCTGGAACGCCGGGACAATGAAGAACGAGCAGTACTTC. The rearrangement joins TRBV30 to TRBJ2-7; a weak D match, TRBD1 (6 bases). The CDR3 runs to 14 residues. Germline loops: CDR1 GTSNPN, CDR2 SVGIG (reference sequence). Trimming shortened V by 4 bases and J by 5 bases, and 18 bases separated the two germline ends.